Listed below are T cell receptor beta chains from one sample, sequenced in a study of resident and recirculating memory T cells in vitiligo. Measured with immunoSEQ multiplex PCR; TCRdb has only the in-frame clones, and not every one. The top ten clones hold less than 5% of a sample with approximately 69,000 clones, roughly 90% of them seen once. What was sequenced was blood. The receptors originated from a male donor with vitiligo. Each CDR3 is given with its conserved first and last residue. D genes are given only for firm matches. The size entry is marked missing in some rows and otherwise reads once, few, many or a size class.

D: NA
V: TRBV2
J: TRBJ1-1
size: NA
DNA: TGTGCCAGCAGTTCTACAGTACCCACTGAAGCTTTCTTT
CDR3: CASSSTVPTEAFF

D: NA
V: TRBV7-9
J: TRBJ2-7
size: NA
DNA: TGTGCCAGCAGCCCCGGCTACGAGCAGTACTTC
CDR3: CASSPGYEQYF

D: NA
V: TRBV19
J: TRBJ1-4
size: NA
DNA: TGTGCCAGTAGTTCCCCCTGGCTTGGCCAGAATGAAAAACTGTTTTTT
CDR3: CASSSPWLGQNEKLFF

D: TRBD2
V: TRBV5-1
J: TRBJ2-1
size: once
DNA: TGCGCCAGCAGCTACCCCGGGACTATTGAGCAGTTCTTC
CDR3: CASSYPGTIEQFF

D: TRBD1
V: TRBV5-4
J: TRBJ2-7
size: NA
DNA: TGTGCCAGCAGCTTGGGGGGGACAGGGGGCTACGAGCAGTACTTC
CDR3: CASSLGGTGGYEQYF

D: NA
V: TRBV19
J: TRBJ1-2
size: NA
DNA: TGTGCCAGTAGTGCCACCCTGGACAGTGACTATGGCTACACCTTC
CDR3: CASSATLDSDYGYTF

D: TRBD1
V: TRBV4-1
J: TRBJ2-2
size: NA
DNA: TGCGCCAGCAGCCAAAGGACAGGCCGCACCGGGGAGCTGTTTTTT
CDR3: CASSQRTGRTGELFF

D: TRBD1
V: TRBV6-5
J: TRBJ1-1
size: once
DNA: TGTGCCAGCAGATCGGGACAGCCCGTTGAAGCTTTCTTT
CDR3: CASRSGQPVEAFF

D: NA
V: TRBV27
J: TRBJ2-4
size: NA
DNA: TGTGCCAGCAGTCCTATTGGGTGGGGGGGGCCAGACAAAAACATTCAGTACTTC
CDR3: CASSPIGWGGPDKNIQYF

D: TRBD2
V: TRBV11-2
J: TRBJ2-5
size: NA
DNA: TGTGCCAGCAGCTTAGAAAATACGGGGGGAGAGACCCAGTACTTC
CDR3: CASSLENTGGETQYF

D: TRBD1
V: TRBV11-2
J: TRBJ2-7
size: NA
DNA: TGTGCCAGCAGCTTAGGGGGACAGGGGTCCTACGAGCAGTACTTC
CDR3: CASSLGGQGSYEQYF

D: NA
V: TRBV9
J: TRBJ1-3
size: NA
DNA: TGTGCCAGCAGCCCAAGGACTTTCTCTGGAAACACCATATATTTT
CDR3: CASSPRTFSGNTIYF

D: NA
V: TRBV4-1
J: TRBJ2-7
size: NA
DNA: TGCGCCAGCAGCCAAACCACAAGTTCCTCCTACGAGCAGTACTTC
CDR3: CASSQTTSSSYEQYF

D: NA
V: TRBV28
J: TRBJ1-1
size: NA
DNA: TGTGCCAGCAGTCCACGGAGGAACACTGAAGCTTTCTTT
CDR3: CASSPRRNTEAFF

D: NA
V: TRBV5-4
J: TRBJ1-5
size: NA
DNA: TGTGCCAGCAGCTTAAAAGGGGATGAACCCCAGCATTTT
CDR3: CASSLKGDEPQHF

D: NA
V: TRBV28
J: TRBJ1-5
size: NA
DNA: TGTACCAGTTCCGAGGGTCTAAGCAATCAGCCCCAGCATTTT
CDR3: CTSSEGLSNQPQHF

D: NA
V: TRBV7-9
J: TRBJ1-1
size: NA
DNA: TGTGCCAGCAGCTCGGGGGGTTGGAACACTGAAGCTTTCTTT
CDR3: CASSSGGWNTEAFF

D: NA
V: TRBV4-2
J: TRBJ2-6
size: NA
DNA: TGTGCCAGCAGCCAAGGGAAAGGGGCTGGGGCCAACGTCCTGACTTTC
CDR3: CASSQGKGAGANVLTF